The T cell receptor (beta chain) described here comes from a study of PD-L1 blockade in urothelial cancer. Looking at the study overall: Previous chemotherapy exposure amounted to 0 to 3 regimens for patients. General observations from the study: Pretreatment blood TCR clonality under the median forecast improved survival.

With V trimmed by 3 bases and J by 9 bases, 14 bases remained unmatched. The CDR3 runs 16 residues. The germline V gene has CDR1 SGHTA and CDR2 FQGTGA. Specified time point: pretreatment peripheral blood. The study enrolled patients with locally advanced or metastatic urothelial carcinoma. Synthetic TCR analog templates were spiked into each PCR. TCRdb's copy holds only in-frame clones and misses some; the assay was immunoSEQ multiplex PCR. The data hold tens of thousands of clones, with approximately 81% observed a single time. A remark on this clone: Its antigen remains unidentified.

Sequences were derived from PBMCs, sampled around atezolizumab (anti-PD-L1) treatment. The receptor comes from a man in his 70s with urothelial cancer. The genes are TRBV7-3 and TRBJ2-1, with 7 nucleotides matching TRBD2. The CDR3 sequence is CASSFYGLAAQTEQFF. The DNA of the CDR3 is TGTGCCAGCAGCTTTTATGGCCTAGCGGCCCAAACTGAGCAGTTCTTC. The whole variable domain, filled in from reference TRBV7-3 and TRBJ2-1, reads GAGVSQTPSNKVTEKGKYVELRCDPISGHTALYWYRQSLGQGPEFLIYFQGTGAADDSGLPNDRFFAVRPEGSVSTLKIQRTERGDSAVYLCASSFYGLAAQTEQFFGPGTRLTVL.